This TCR beta chain was captured in a study of T cells after yellow fever vaccination. Study summary: It was SMART-Seq v4 Ultra Low Input that prepared the fractions with low cell numbers. Study-wide results and limits: Clonotype sharing between CD4 and CD8 compartments was small. When the response was secondary, it was weaker but reached its peak faster, day 5 versus 15.

TCR cDNA, made by 5'RACE template switching, carried an added universal primer site and UMIs. TCRdb passed the 5' RACE reads through MiXCR, listing each CDR3 protein once. In the table there are a few hundred thousand distinct CDR3 sequences, about 10% of which are singletons. This clonotype showed up just a few times. What it recognizes is unknown. The CDR3 has 22 residues. The ends lost 5 bases at V and 2 bases at J; junction bases unmatched: 26. The V gene's germline CDR1 is MNHEY and CDR2 SVGEGT. The sequence was obtained from a man aged 18 to 29 who received the YFV17D yellow fever vaccine. V and J are TRBV6-2 or TRBV6-3 and TRBJ1-1; 10 positions agree with TRBD1. Here the sequenced sample was CD4+ T cells sorted from PBMCs, taken 5 days after the yellow fever booster vaccination. In nucleotides, the CDR3 is TGTGCCAGCAGTCCCATCGCCAAGTGGGACAGGGGCTCAGGACATGGTAACACTGAAGCTTTCTTT. Its translation: CASSPIAKWDRGSGHGNTEAFF.